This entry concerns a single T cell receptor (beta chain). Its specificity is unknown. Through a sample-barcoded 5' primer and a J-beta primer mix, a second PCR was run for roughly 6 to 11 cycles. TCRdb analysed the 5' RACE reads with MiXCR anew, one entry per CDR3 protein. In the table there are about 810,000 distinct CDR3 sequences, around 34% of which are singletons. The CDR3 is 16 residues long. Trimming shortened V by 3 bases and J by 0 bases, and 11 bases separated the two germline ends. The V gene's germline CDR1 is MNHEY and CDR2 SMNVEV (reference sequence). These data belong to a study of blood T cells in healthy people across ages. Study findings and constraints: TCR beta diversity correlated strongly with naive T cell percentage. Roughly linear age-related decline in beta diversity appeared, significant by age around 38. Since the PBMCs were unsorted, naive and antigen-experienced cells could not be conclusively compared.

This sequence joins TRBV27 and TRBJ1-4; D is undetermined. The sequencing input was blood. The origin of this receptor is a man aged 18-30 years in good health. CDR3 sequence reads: CASSLIFEATNEKLFF. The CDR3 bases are TGTGCCAGCAGTTTGATATTTGAAGCAACTAATGAAAAACTGTTTTTT. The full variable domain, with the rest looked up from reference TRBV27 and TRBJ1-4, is EAQVTQNPRYLITVTGKKLTVTCSQNMNHEYMSWYRQDPGLGLRQIYYSMNVEVTDKGDVPEGYKVSRKEKRNFPLILESPSPNQTSLYFCASSLIFEATNEKLFFGSGTQLSVL.